The rows below give T cell receptor beta chains drawn from one sample of a study of patients and donors after allogeneic stem cell transplantation. TCRdb redid the calling of the RT-PCR reads with MiXCR, one entry per CDR3 protein. Of fewer than 500,000 distinct CDR3 sequences in the sample, roughly 16% were seen once. Sequencing input: blood, either unsorted or a sorted T cell fraction (not recorded which). The receptors shown here come from a human donor who was either an allogeneic HSCT recipient or a stem cell or donor lymphocyte infusion donor (not recorded which). It is not recorded whose cells these are; they may come from a transplant donor. Each CDR3 is given with its conserved first and last residue. The D gene is left open where the match is weak. Clone size is shown for a subset of rows, as once, few, many or a class of expanded clone.

length,J,V,D,size,CDR3,DNA
13,TRBJ2-3,TRBV7-6,TRBD2,.,CASSLGGAHTQYF,TGTGCCAGCAGCCTCGGGGGGGCTCATACGCAGTATTTT
14,TRBJ2-1,TRBV15,TRBD2,.,CATRGVGGAWEQFF,TGTGCCACCAGAGGAGTCGGGGGGGCGTGGGAGCAGTTCTTC
16,TRBJ2-2,TRBV5-1,.,many,CASSLGAKTNTGELFF,TGCGCCAGCAGCTTGGGCGCCAAAACGAACACCGGGGAGCTGTTTTTT
16,TRBJ2-7,TRBV5-1,.,.,CASRDEGARGLIEQYF,TGCGCCAGCAGGGATGAAGGGGCCCGCGGATTGATCGAGCAGTACTTC
11,TRBJ2-5,TRBV29-1,.,.,CSAKTVETQYF,TGCAGCGCCAAGACAGTGGAGACCCAGTACTTC
12,TRBJ1-2,TRBV12-3/TRBV12-4,.,few,CASRLWVYGYTF,TGTGCCAGCAGGCTCTGGGTTTACGGCTACACCTTC
14,TRBJ2-3,TRBV5-1,.,few,CASSWRVSTDTQYF,TGCGCCAGCAGCTGGAGGGTTAGCACAGATACGCAGTATTTT
13,TRBJ1-6,TRBV2,.,few,CASTRDYNSPLHF,TGTGCCAGCACCAGGGACTATAATTCACCCCTCCACTTT
16,TRBJ1-1,TRBV6-5,TRBD1,once,CASSYLAGTGSTEAFF,TGTGCCAGCAGTTACTTGGCCGGGACAGGGTCCACTGAAGCTTTCTTT
14,TRBJ2-1,TRBV12-3/TRBV12-4,TRBD2,few,CALSSGRSGNEQFF,TGTGCCCTCAGTAGCGGGAGGTCGGGGAATGAGCAGTTCTTC
15,TRBJ1-3,TRBV12-3/TRBV12-4,TRBD1,few,CASTRGGTGKGTIYF,TGTGCCAGCACCCGCGGGGGGACAGGGAAGGGCACCATATATTTT
14,TRBJ1-3,TRBV7-2,.,.,CASSPGLAGNTIYF,TGTGCCAGCAGCCCCGGGTTGGCTGGAAACACCATATATTTT
17,TRBJ2-7,TRBV7-9,.,few,CASSRTLDGRSSYEQYF,TGTGCCAGCAGCCGAACCCTCGACGGACGGTCCTCCTACGAGCAGTACTTC
15,TRBJ2-2,TRBV12-3/TRBV12-4,.,.,CASSFQGPFTGELFF,TGTGCCAGCAGTTTTCAGGGGCCCTTCACCGGGGAGCTGTTTTTT
15,TRBJ1-2,TRBV4-2,.,.,CASSIQGESNYGYTF,TGTGCCAGCAGCATACAGGGTGAATCCAACTATGGCTACACCTTC
14,TRBJ1-1,TRBV3-1,.,.,CASSRRAGDTEAFF,TGTGCCAGCAGCCGACGGGCAGGGGACACTGAAGCTTTCTTT
15,TRBJ2-7,TRBV12-3/TRBV12-4,TRBD2,many,CASSYIAGGPYEQYF,TGTGCCAGCAGTTATATAGCGGGAGGGCCCTACGAGCAGTACTTC
10,TRBJ1-1,TRBV11-2,.,.,CASEQGEAFF,TGTGCCAGCGAGCAGGGTGAAGCTTTCTTT
13,TRBJ1-4,TRBV7-9,.,.,CASSPGPVEKLFF,TGTGCCAGCAGTCCAGGGCCCGTGGAAAAACTGTTTTTT
13,TRBJ2-3,TRBV12-3/TRBV12-4,.,.,CASMAPGSGTQYF,TGTGCCAGCATGGCCCCGGGGTCGGGTACGCAGTATTTT
14,TRBJ2-7,TRBV20-1,TRBD2,.,CSAREGSGSYEQYF,TGCAGTGCTAGAGAGGGTAGCGGGTCCTACGAGCAGTACTTC
15,TRBJ2-7,TRBV7-9,.,many,CASSLGGGKPYEQYF,TGTGCCAGCAGCTTAGGGGGGGGCAAACCCTACGAGCAGTACTTC
17,TRBJ2-1,TRBV14,TRBD2,few,CASSQTLAGGPYNEQFF,TGTGCCAGCAGCCAAACACTAGCGGGAGGCCCCTACAATGAGCAGTTCTTC
13,TRBJ1-6,TRBV15,.,.,CATSGEYNSPLHF,TGTGCCACCAGCGGCGAGTATAATTCACCCCTCCACTTT
16,TRBJ2-5,TRBV3-1,.,.,CASSQLRQSGRETQYF,TGTGCCAGCAGCCAGCTCCGACAGAGTGGGAGGGAGACCCAGTACTTC
18,TRBJ2-7,TRBV7-6,TRBD2,.,CASSLGGGGLYISYEQYF,TGTGCCAGCAGCTTAGGGGGCGGGGGACTGTATATTTCCTACGAGCAGTACTTC
15,TRBJ2-1,TRBV5-1,.,few,CASSFAAATYNEQFF,TGCGCCAGCAGCTTCGCGGCCGCCACCTACAATGAGCAGTTCTTC
12,TRBJ2-7,TRBV12-3/TRBV12-4,.,many,CASSWGGNEQYF,TGTGCCAGCAGTTGGGGGGGCAACGAGCAGTACTTC
15,TRBJ1-6,TRBV25-1,.,few,CASSEERYDNSPLHF,TGTGCCAGCAGTGAAGAGAGGTACGATAATTCACCCCTCCACTTT
12,TRBJ2-1,TRBV29-1,.,many,CSVYPEGNEQFF,TGCAGCGTTTACCCCGAGGGCAATGAGCAGTTCTTC
15,TRBJ2-5,TRBV9,.,.,CASSVGGGKGETQYF,TGTGCCAGCAGCGTTGGAGGGGGAAAGGGAGAGACCCAGTACTTC
14,TRBJ2-7,TRBV7-8,.,once,CASRSRQGLHEQYF,TGTGCCAGCAGATCACGCCAGGGTTTACACGAGCAGTACTTC
15,TRBJ1-2,TRBV6-2/TRBV6-3,.,.,CASSSGQPSLYGYTF,TGTGCCAGCAGTTCCGGACAGCCAAGCCTCTATGGCTACACCTTC
16,TRBJ2-5,TRBV28,TRBD2,.,CASSLPRLARGETQYF,TGTGCCAGCAGTTTGCCACGACTAGCACGGGGAGAGACCCAGTACTTC
16,TRBJ1-3,TRBV6-2/TRBV6-3,TRBD1,few,CASSPSDRASGNTIYF,TGTGCCAGCAGTCCATCCGACAGGGCCTCTGGAAACACCATATATTTT
12,TRBJ1-1,TRBV7-9,.,few,CASSLVQSEAFF,TGTGCCAGCAGCTTAGTGCAGTCTGAAGCTTTCTTT
16,TRBJ2-5,TRBV9,TRBD2,.,CASSRGGGKYQETQYF,TGTGCCAGCAGCCGCGGGGGAGGAAAGTACCAAGAGACCCAGTACTTC
15,TRBJ2-3,TRBV3-1,.,.,CASSRNRVSTDTQYF,TGTGCCAGCAGCCGAAACAGGGTTAGCACAGATACGCAGTATTTT